Listed here are 18 T cell receptor beta chains from one sample, sequenced in a study of T cell responses to AZD1222 COVID-19 vaccine (dated by TCRdb to the early 2020s). The time point label here, explained by the study, means: about 28 days (+/-7) after the second vaccine dose. Library generation was performed with the immunoSEQ multiplex PCR assay. The table comes from immuneACCESS by way of TCRdb, which keeps in-frame sequences with V and J called. Part of the clones is missing from these tables; in studies checked, under half for an unresolved V gene and the rest for unknown reasons. Present in this sample are 90,000 to 150,000 clones, about nine tenths of which were seen just once. The ten largest account for around 2.6% of the sample. The sequenced sample was peripheral blood, obtained 28 days after the second AZD1222 dose. The receptors were sampled from an adult who received the AZD1222 COVID-19 vaccine.

This clone was seen only once. The chain has TRBV4-1 and TRBJ2-2; D is perhaps TRBD1 (5 bases). The length of the CDR3 is 13 residues. V lost 5 bases to trimming and J lost 8 bases, with 12 bases between them. Germline CDR1 is MGHRA and CDR2 is YSYEKL. The CDR3 DNA reads as TGCGCCAGCAGCTCCCTGGGGCCTGGGGAGCTGTTTTTT. This codes for CASSSLGPGELFF.

This clone was detected only a few times. This chain uses TRBV10-3 with TRBJ2-1; D not resolved. The CDR3 is 13 residues long. V gave up 2 bases and J gave up 7 bases, with 9 bases separating them. Per the germline V gene, CDR1 is ENHRY and CDR2 is SYGVKD. CDR3 in DNA: TGTGCCATCAGTGAGACTAACGGGAATGAGCAGTTCTTC. This encodes CAISETNGNEQFF.

In DNA form, the CDR3 reads TGCAGCGTTGAAGAGCCCCCACGATCTGGCTATGGCTACACCTTC. It specifies CSVEEPPRSGYGYTF. V is TRBV29-1 and J is TRBJ1-2; D remains unclear. V lost 0 bases, J lost 4 bases, and 15 bases lay in between. The CDR3 covers 15 residues. The V gene's germline CDR1 is SQVTM and CDR2 ANQGSEA.

The V call is TRBV19, the J call TRBJ2-3, with D perhaps being TRBD1 or TRBD2 (5 bases each). The CDR3 consists of 17 residues. V gave up 3 bases and J gave up 0 bases, with 16 bases separating them. CDR1 and CDR2 (germline): LNHDA, SQIVND (reference sequence). The CDR3 is CASSMDSTGPSTDTQYF. The CDR3 bases are TGTGCCAGTAGTATGGATTCGACGGGGCCTAGCACAGATACGCAGTATTTT.

This sequence joins TRBV7-2 and TRBJ1-2; the match to TRBD1 covers 8 bases. This CDR3 region has 15 residues. Germline V gives CDR1 SGHTA, CDR2 FQGNSA. V shed 5 bases, J shed 1 base, and the junction held 6 bases outside the gene matches. CDR3 DNA: TGTGCCAGCAGCCGTCAGACAGGGGTTAACTATGGCTACACCTTC. Protein: CASSRQTGVNYGYTF. Full variable domain (remainder filled in from reference TRBV7-2 and TRBJ1-2): GAGVSQSPSNKVTEKGKDVELRCDPISGHTALYWYRQSLGQGLEFLIYFQGNSAPDKSGLPSDRFSAERTGGSVSTLTIQRTQQEDSAVYLCASSRQTGVNYGYTFGSGTRLTVV.

This clone is a singleton in its sample. The CDR3 sequence is CASSLGTGALDGYTF. In DNA, the CDR3 is TGTGCCAGCAGCTTAGGGACCGGGGCCCTGGATGGCTACACCTTC. This rearrangement joins TRBV11-2 to TRBJ1-2, with a possible D match to TRBD1 (5 bases). Trimming removed 1 base from V and 6 bases from J, with 15 bases in between. The CDR3 consists of 15 residues. Germline assignment: CDR1 SGHAT and CDR2 FQNNGV.

The chain uses TRBV7-2 and TRBJ1-1; D ambiguous. Trimming stripped 5 bases from V and 1 base from J, with 14 bases between. Germline loops: CDR1 SGHTA, CDR2 FQGNSA. This CDR3 is 15 amino acids long. CDR3 sequence (DNA): TGTGCCAGCAGCCCGAACCCCAATACGAACACTGAAGCTTTCTTT. This sequence encodes CASSPNPNTNTEAFF.

The DNA for the CDR3 is TGTGCCAGCAGTGATTCAGGTAGAAATGAAAAACTGTTTTTT. Its protein product is CASSDSGRNEKLFF. The rearrangement joins TRBV6-1 to TRBJ1-4; D is unclear. The ends were cut back, 3 bases at V and 5 bases at J, with 10 bases in the middle. This CDR3 spans 14 amino acids. Germline CDR1 is MNHNS and CDR2 is SASEGT.

The V and J genes are TRBV9 and TRBJ1-6, with D unresolved. V was shortened by 1 base and J by 5 bases, with 4 bases between the two germline ends. Per the germline V gene, CDR1 is SGDLS and CDR2 is YYNGEE. This CDR3 has 13 residues. The CDR3 is CASSVKDNSPLHF. DNA for the CDR3: TGTGCCAGCAGCGTAAAAGATAATTCACCCCTCCACTTT.

The chain couples TRBV9 to TRBJ1-1, with a tentative D call TRBD1 (5 bases). The CDR3 length is 14 residues. CDR1 and CDR2 from the germline V gene are SGDLS and YYNGEE. Trimming cost V 0 bases and J 5 bases, with 11 bases left between them. Written as DNA, the CDR3 is TGTGCCAGCAGCGTAGGTAGGGGAGAAACTGAAGCTTTCTTT. Translating gives CASSVGRGETEAFF.

V gene TRBV6-5 combines with J gene TRBJ1-1, with D unclear. This CDR3 is 15 amino acids long. V was cut by 4 bases and J by 1 base, with 13 bases left in between. CDR1 and CDR2 (germline): MNHEY, SVGAGI. The CDR3 coding sequence is TGTGCCAGCAGTTCTCGCTCCTCCCCGAACACTGAAGCTTTCTTT. Its protein is CASSSRSSPNTEAFF.

This chain uses TRBV7-9 with TRBJ1-6, with D perhaps TRBD1 (5 bases). The V end lost 5 bases, the J end lost 4 bases, and 18 bases lay between the germline ends. The CDR3 is 17 residues long. CDR1 is SEHNR, CDR2 FQNEAQ, per germline (reference sequence). This chain's CDR3 is CASSPRTGVGYNSPLHF. For the CDR3, the DNA is TGTGCCAGCAGCCCCCGAACGGGGGTTGGTTATAATTCACCCCTCCACTTT.

The rearrangement joins TRBV5-5 to TRBJ1-2; the match to TRBD1 covers 7 bases. This CDR3 spans 17 amino acids. V lost 0 bases, J lost 3 bases, and 11 bases stayed unmatched. Germline CDR1 SGHKS, CDR2 YYEKEE (reference sequence). The CDR3 region has the DNA TGTGCCAGCAGCTTGGTGACAGCCAGGGGGGTGGACTATGGCTACACCTTC. It is translated as CASSLVTARGVDYGYTF.

The chain has TRBV19 and TRBJ1-1; perhaps TRBD1 as D (5 bases). This CDR3 is 17 amino acids long. Germline V gives CDR1 LNHDA, CDR2 SQIVND (reference sequence). Trimming cost V 2 bases and J 1 base, with 17 bases left between them. CDR3 region: CASSIKQAGSRNTEAFF. CDR3 bases: TGTGCCAGTAGTATAAAACAGGCCGGGAGTAGGAACACTGAAGCTTTCTTT.

The V and J genes are TRBV9 and TRBJ2-5, with D possibly being TRBD1 (6 bases). Trimming removed 2 bases at V and 1 base at J, with 6 bases between. Germline loops: CDR1 SGDLS, CDR2 YYNGEE. The CDR3 is 13 residues long. The CDR3 DNA reads as TGTGCCAGCAGCGTGGACAGCCAAGAGACCCAGTACTTC. It codes for CASSVDSQETQYF.

The V call is TRBV7-9, the J call TRBJ2-7; 7 nucleotides align to TRBD2. Germline CDR1 is SEHNR and CDR2 is FQNEAQ (reference sequence). J lost 5 bases, V lost 5 bases, and 9 bases had no gene match. The CDR3 is made up of 14 amino acids. The CDR3 loop is CASSLTQRGNEQYF. In DNA, the CDR3 is TGTGCCAGCAGCCTCACCCAGCGGGGTAACGAGCAGTACTTC.

This clone was counted once. The chain employs TRBV28 and TRBJ1-2, with D uncertain. Trimming shortened V by 2 bases and J by 2 bases, and 6 bases separated the two germline ends. The germline V gene has CDR1 MDHEN and CDR2 SYDVKM. The CDR3 length is 13 residues. The CDR3 nucleotides are TGTGCCAGCAGTTTAGTGGGGAACTATGGCTACACCTTC. Its translation: CASSLVGNYGYTF.

The V and J genes are TRBV7-9 and TRBJ2-1; D ambiguous. V lost 4 bases, J lost 2 bases, and 12 bases lay in between. CDR3 size: 15 residues. Germline V CDR1 and CDR2: SEHNR, FQNEAQ (reference sequence). The chain's CDR3 is CASSSAPTTYNEQFF. CDR3 nucleotides: TGTGCCAGCAGCTCCGCCCCGACCACCTACAATGAGCAGTTCTTC. Filled out from reference TRBV7-9 and TRBJ2-1, the complete variable domain reads DTGVSQNPRHKITKRGQNVTFRCDPISEHNRLYWYRQTLGQGPEFLTYFQNEAQLEKSRLLSDRFSAERPKGSFSTLEIQRTEQGDSAMYLCASSSAPTTYNEQFFGPGTRLTVL.